A single sample is the source of the 29 T cell receptor beta chains below, sequenced in a study of molecular identifiers for immune sequencing clone quantification. TCRdb passed the PCR reads through MiXCR, listing each CDR3 protein once. Of about 510,000 distinct CDR3 sequences in the sample, roughly 26% were seen once. Source material: naive CD8+ T cells from blood, with Jurkat cell RNA spiked in. This sample's subset: FACS-sorted CD8+CD4-CCR7+CD45RA+ naive T cells. These receptors were collected from a human donor in good health. Some libraries in this study had Jurkat cell RNA spiked in.

This clonotype has a count of ten or more. V and J are TRBV6-2 or TRBV6-3 and TRBJ1-6; possible D gene TRBD1, 6 bases. CDR1 and CDR2 (germline): MNHEY, SVGEGT. Trimming shortened V by 6 bases and J by 9 bases, and 18 bases separated the two germline ends. This CDR3 is 15 amino acids long. The CDR3 DNA is TGTGCCAGCAGAGCGGGGGAACAGGGTGCTTCACCCCTCCACTTT. Its translation is CASRAGEQGASPLHF.

This sequence joins TRBV7-3 and TRBJ2-3, with a possible D match to TRBD2 (6 bases). The V gene's germline CDR1 is SGHTA and CDR2 FQGTGA. Trimming cost V 5 bases and J 0 bases, with 15 bases left between them. There are 16 residues in the CDR3. CDR3 protein: CASSLGTFASTDTQYF. The CDR3 nucleotides are TGTGCCAGCAGCCTAGGGACTTTCGCTAGCACAGATACGCAGTATTTT.

Many counts were recorded for this clonotype. This chain connects TRBV7-9 to TRBJ2-7; possible D gene TRBD2, 6 bases. This CDR3 comprises 15 residues. Germline V gene sequence: CDR1 SEHNR, CDR2 FQNEAQ (reference sequence). Trimming took 5 bases from V and 2 from J, leaving 16 bases between them. The CDR3 DNA reads TGTGCCAGCAGCCCCCGGGGTAGCGGCCCCTACGAGCAGTACTTC. Translated, it gives CASSPRGSGPYEQYF.

The V and J genes are TRBV29-1 and TRBJ2-7; D may be TRBD1 (5 bases). The CDR3 consists of 14 residues. V gave up 4 bases and J gave up 0 bases, with 13 bases separating them. CDR1 SQVTM and CDR2 ANQGSEA come from the germline V gene. CDR3 nucleotide sequence: TGCAGCGTTGTAGGGGCAGTGAACTCCTACGAGCAGTACTTC. Translation gives CSVVGAVNSYEQYF.

The chain recombines TRBV7-9 with TRBJ2-7, with no clear D. The CDR3 loop spans 13 amino acids. Germline CDR1 reads SEHNR; CDR2 reads FQNEAQ (reference sequence). Trimming left V 0 bases short and J 6 bases short, with 9 bases between. In nucleotides, the CDR3 is TGTGCCAGCAGCTTAGCCGGTCTGCTCGAGCAGTACTTC. Translated, it gives CASSLAGLLEQYF. Complete variable domain (other parts from reference TRBV7-9 and TRBJ2-7): DTGVSQNPRHKITKRGQNVTFRCDPISEHNRLYWYRQTLGQGPEFLTYFQNEAQLEKSRLLSDRFSAERPKGSFSTLEIQRTEQGDSAMYLCASSLAGLLEQYFGPGTRLTVT.

This clonotype was detected many times. The chain recombines TRBV4-1 with TRBJ1-1, with a weak D call TRBD1 (6 bases). V lost 0 bases, J lost 8 bases, and 13 bases lay in between. CDR1 is MGHRA and CDR2 is YSYEKL in the germline V gene. This CDR3 has 14 residues. The CDR3 sequence is CASSQDRTATEAFF. The CDR3, as DNA: TGCGCCAGCAGCCAAGATAGGACAGCTACAGAAGCTTTCTTT.

Note on this clonotype: Germline is not matched at one junction end, which may reflect a read error. The chain employs TRBV5-3 and TRBJ2-1, with 11 bases identical to TRBD1. TRBV5-3 has ORF status, its function being uncertain. CDR3 length: 14 residues. Here the CDR3 DNA reads TGTGCCAGCAGCTTGGGGACAGGGGGTTTTGAGCAGTTCTTC. This translates into CASSLGTGGFEQFF.

There are a few counts of this clonotype. The chain is built from TRBV12-3 or TRBV12-4 and TRBJ1-5; D not resolved. Trimming pared 2 bases from V and 4 bases from J, leaving 9 bases between. The CDR3 loop spans 14 amino acids. DNA of the CDR3: TGTGCCAGCAGTTTATCGGGCCCTAATCAGCCCCAGCATTTT. This sequence encodes CASSLSGPNQPQHF.

The chain has TRBV3-1 and TRBJ2-1, with 7 bases aligning to TRBD1. The germline V gene encodes CDR1 LGHDT and CDR2 YNNKEL (reference sequence). With 4 bases clipped from V and 8 bases from J, the junction kept 11 bases outside the gene matches. There are 15 residues in the CDR3. DNA for the CDR3: TGTGCCAGCAGCCGTCCGGGACAGAACTGGGATGAGCAGTTCTTC. As protein: CASSRPGQNWDEQFF.

V usage is TRBV12-3 or TRBV12-4 and J usage is TRBJ2-7, with D possibly being TRBD2 (5 bases). The V gene lost 0 bases and the J gene lost 7 bases, with 7 bases spanning the gap. The CDR3 extends over 12 amino acids. CDR3 in amino acids: CASSLARGEQYF. CDR3 bases: TGTGCCAGCAGTTTAGCGCGAGGGGAGCAGTACTTC.

This clonotype was seen a handful of times. The chain employs TRBV20-1 and TRBJ1-2; TRBD1 agrees at 7 bases. The ends lost 0 bases at V and 0 bases at J; junction bases unmatched: 1. Germline values: CDR1 DFQATT, CDR2 SNEGSKA (reference sequence). The CDR3 has 14 amino acids. This chain's CDR3 is CSAREQGSNYGYTF. The CDR3 DNA follows: TGCAGTGCTAGAGAACAGGGGTCTAACTATGGCTACACCTTC.

Remarks on this clonotype: A read error may be the cause here, since a much bigger clone is one base away. Because the CDR3 is missing its conserved closing phenylalanine or tryptophan, this is likely a read error. V usage is TRBV11-2 and J usage is TRBJ2-1, with TRBD1 identical over 7 bases. V lost 4 bases, J lost 9 bases, and 3 bases stayed unmatched. Germline-derived CDR1 and CDR2 are SGHAT and FQNNGV. The CDR3 consists of 12 residues. The CDR3 sequence is CASSSRTGEQFL. DNA of the CDR3: TGTGCCAGCAGCTCGAGGACAGGTGAGCAGTTCCTC.

This clonotype has a handful of counts. The V gene is TRBV6-2 or TRBV6-3, the J gene TRBJ2-4; no definite D call. Germline-derived CDR1 and CDR2 are MNHEY and SVGEGT. V was shortened by 6 bases and J by 14 bases, with 5 bases between the two germline ends. This CDR3 contains 8 residues. Written as DNA, the CDR3 is TGTGCCAGCAGGCAGAAGTACTTC. Amino acids: CASRQKYF.

This clonotype was seen a few times. The chain employs TRBV4-3 and TRBJ1-2; D ambiguous. Germline V gene data show CDR1 as LGHNA and CDR2 as YSLEER. This CDR3 comprises 16 residues. The V and J ends lost 0 bases and 4 bases respectively, with 15 bases between them. CDR3 nucleotide sequence: TGCGCCAGCAGCCAAGATCCTGGCAGCTTGAGCTATGGCTACACCTTC. This sequence encodes CASSQDPGSLSYGYTF.

For this clonotype: A clone one base away is much larger, so this may be a read error. The chain carries TRBV7-2 and TRBJ2-1; no definite D call. Germline values: CDR1 SGHTA, CDR2 FQGNSA. CDR3 size: 15 residues. The CDR3 DNA reads TGTGCCAGCAGTACTGGGGTTAGCTCCCACAATGAGCAGTTCTTC. Residues: CASSTGVSSHNEQFF.

CDR3 loop: CASSYRASANYGYTF. DNA of the CDR3: TGCGCCAGCAGCTACCGGGCCTCAGCTAACTATGGCTACACCTTC. The genes are TRBV4-1 and TRBJ1-2; D remains ambiguous. Germline CDR1 and CDR2: MGHRA and YSYEKL. The CDR3 length is 15 residues. Trimming took 5 bases from V and 0 from J, leaving 13 bases between them.

This clonotype was observed a handful of times. This chain uses TRBV24-1 with TRBJ2-5; D unresolved. The CDR3 has 13 residues. Per germline, CDR1 KGHDR and CDR2 SFDVKD. The V end lost 7 bases, the J end lost 2 bases, and 10 bases lay between the germline ends. Here the CDR3 reads CATRAYVQETQYF. The CDR3 DNA reads as TGTGCCACCAGGGCGTATGTACAAGAGACCCAGTACTTC.

The chain uses TRBV7-8 and TRBJ1-1; maybe TRBD1 (5 bases). The V end lost 5 bases, the J end lost 4 bases, and 14 bases lay between the germline ends. The CDR3 length is 14 residues. Per germline, CDR1 SGHVS and CDR2 FQNEAQ. The CDR3 here is CASSQGVGLTEAFF. Written as DNA, the CDR3 is TGTGCCAGCAGCCAAGGGGTCGGACTCACTGAAGCTTTCTTT.

This sequence joins TRBV5-4 and TRBJ1-4; possible D gene TRBD1, 6 bases. The length of the CDR3 is 15 residues. V was shortened by 3 bases and J by 8 bases, with 17 bases between the two germline ends. Germline V CDR1 and CDR2: SGHNT, YYREEE (reference sequence). This CDR3 is CASSSVGGSGEKLFF. CDR3 in DNA: TGTGCCAGCAGCTCTGTGGGGGGCTCTGGAGAAAAACTGTTTTTT. The variable domain in full, completed from reference TRBV5-4 and TRBJ1-4, reads ETGVTQSPTHLIKTRGQQVTLRCSSQSGHNTVSWYQQALGQGPQFIFQYYREEENGRGNFPPRFSGLQFPNYSSELNVNALELDDSALYLCASSSVGGSGEKLFFGSGTQLSVL.

The gene calls are TRBV19 and TRBJ2-6, with D hard to call. In germline, CDR1 is LNHDA, CDR2 SQIVND (reference sequence). Between the trimmed V and J ends, which lost 9 bases and 0 bases, there was a span of 15 bases. The CDR3 totals 16 residues. This CDR3 is CASSYPALSGANVLTF. As DNA, the CDR3 is TGTGCCAGCTCGTACCCGGCGCTCTCTGGGGCCAACGTCCTGACTTTC. Full variable domain (outside the CDR3, taken from reference TRBV19 and TRBJ2-6): DGGITQSPKYLFRKEGQNVTLSCEQNLNHDAMYWYRQDPGQGLRLIYYSQIVNDFQKGDIAEGYSVSREKKESFPLTVTSAQKNPTAFYLCASSYPALSGANVLTFGAGSRLTVL.

The V call is TRBV29-1, the J call TRBJ2-7; 16 nucleotides align to TRBD2. The CDR3 runs to 17 residues. Unmatched junction bases numbered 8, after V lost 4 bases and J lost 2 bases. Per the germline V gene, CDR1 is SQVTM and CDR2 is ANQGSEA. CDR3: CSVGDGGLAGGTYEQYF. Written as DNA, the CDR3 is TGCAGCGTTGGAGATGGGGGACTAGCGGGAGGGACCTACGAGCAGTACTTC.

This clonotype has more than one count but fewer than ten. The chain links TRBV6-6 to TRBJ2-3, with 12 positions matching TRBD2. With 0 bases clipped from V and 4 bases from J, the junction kept 2 bases outside the gene matches. Germline loops: CDR1 MNHNY, CDR2 SVGAGI (reference sequence). CDR3 length: 16 amino acids. The chain's CDR3 is CASSYSGLAGSDTQYF. Written as DNA, the CDR3 is TGTGCCAGCAGTTACTCGGGACTAGCGGGCTCAGATACGCAGTATTTT.

The chain uses TRBV7-6 and TRBJ1-6; D gene ambiguous. Germline V gene lookup returns CDR1 SGHVS and CDR2 FNYEAQ. This CDR3 spans 15 amino acids. Trimming shortened V by 5 bases and J by 3 bases, and 11 bases separated the two germline ends. Here the CDR3 DNA reads TGTGCCAGCAGCCTCGAGGAGGGCTATAATTCACCCCTCCACTTT. Its translation is CASSLEEGYNSPLHF.

This clonotype was picked up a small number of times. The CDR3 DNA follows: TGTGCCAGTAGTATCGGACAGGGGGTTGGCAATGAGCAGTTCTTC. This encodes CASSIGQGVGNEQFF. The chain has TRBV19 and TRBJ2-1; 10 bases align to TRBD1. From germline, CDR1 is LNHDA and CDR2 SQIVND (reference sequence). The ends lost 3 bases at V and 6 bases at J; junction bases unmatched: 5. The CDR3 has 15 amino acids. The full variable domain, with the rest looked up from reference TRBV19 and TRBJ2-1, is DGGITQSPKYLFRKEGQNVTLSCEQNLNHDAMYWYRQDPGQGLRLIYYSQIVNDFQKGDIAEGYSVSREKKESFPLTVTSAQKNPTAFYLCASSIGQGVGNEQFFGPGTRLTVL.

The V gene is TRBV12-2, the J gene TRBJ2-7. TRBV12-2 corresponds to a pseudogene. The CDR3 is 10 amino acids. CDR3 amino acids: CASPMTSGYF. CDR3 nucleotides: TGTGCAAGTCCGATGACATCGGGGTACTTC.

In this sample, this clonotype turned up many times. This chain joins TRBV12-3 or TRBV12-4 and TRBJ1-6, with 8 bases matching TRBD1. The CDR3 consists of 13 residues. The V gene end was trimmed by 5 bases and the J gene end by 10 bases; junction bases not matched to a gene: 4. The CDR3 sequence is CASSPDRGSPLHF. CDR3 DNA sequence: TGTGCCAGCAGTCCCGACAGGGGATCACCCCTCCACTTT.

This clonotype was observed a handful of times. This chain links TRBV18 with TRBJ2-5; 11 positions agree with TRBD2. The CDR3 has 16 amino acids. The junction had 5 bases not matched to a gene; V was cut back by 3 bases and J by 2 bases. Germline CDR1 reads KGHSH; CDR2 reads LQKENI. Here the CDR3 reads CASSPAWTSGQETQYF. CDR3 DNA: TGTGCCAGCTCACCTGCCTGGACTAGCGGGCAAGAGACCCAGTACTTC. Drawing the rest from reference TRBV18 and TRBJ2-5, the complete variable domain is NAGVMQNPRHLVRRRGQEARLRCSPMKGHSHVYWYRQLPEEGLKFMVYLQKENIIDESGMPKERFSAEFPKEGPSILRIQQVVRGDSAAYFCASSPAWTSGQETQYFGPGTRLLVL.

This clonotype showed up just a few times. J is TRBJ2-3 and V is TRBV19; D may be TRBD2 (5 bases). Germline V gene data show CDR1 as LNHDA and CDR2 as SQIVND (reference sequence). The CDR3 extends over 16 amino acids. V shed 0 bases and J shed 0 bases, with 10 bases lying between them. In DNA form, the CDR3 reads TGTGCCAGTAGTATAGATGGGCTAGCTAGCACAGATACGCAGTATTTT. Protein product: CASSIDGLASTDTQYF.

This clonotype has only a few counts. The rearrangement links TRBV12-3 or TRBV12-4 to TRBJ1-6; 7 bases map to TRBD1. CDR3 size: 17 residues. Germline trimming cut 4 bases from V and 3 bases from J; bases unmatched to any gene: 9. DNA for the CDR3: TGTGCCAGCAGTTCAACAACCAGGGGGATCTATAATTCACCCCTCCACTTT. This translates into CASSSTTRGIYNSPLHF.